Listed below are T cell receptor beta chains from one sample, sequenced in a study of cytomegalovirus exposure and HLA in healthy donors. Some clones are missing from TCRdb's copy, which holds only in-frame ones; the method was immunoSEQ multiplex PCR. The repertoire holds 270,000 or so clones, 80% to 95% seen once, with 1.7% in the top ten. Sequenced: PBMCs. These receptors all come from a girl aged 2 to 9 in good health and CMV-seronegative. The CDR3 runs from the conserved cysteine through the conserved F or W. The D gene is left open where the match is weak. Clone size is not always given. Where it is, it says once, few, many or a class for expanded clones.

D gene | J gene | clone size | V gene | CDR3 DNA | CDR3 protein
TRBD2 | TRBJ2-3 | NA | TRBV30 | TGTGCCTGGAGTATCGGACTAGCGATCCCAGATACGCAGTATTTT | CAWSIGLAIPDTQYF
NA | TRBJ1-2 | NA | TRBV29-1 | TGCAGCGTCGGGTACAACTATGGCTACACCTTC | CSVGYNYGYTF
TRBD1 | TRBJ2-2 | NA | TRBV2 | TGTGCCAGCAGTGGGGGGACAGCTTGGCCCGGGGAGCTGTTTTTT | CASSGGTAWPGELFF
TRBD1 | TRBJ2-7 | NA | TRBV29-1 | TGCAGCGTTGGCCCCGGACAGGGCACCTACGAGCAGTACTTC | CSVGPGQGTYEQYF
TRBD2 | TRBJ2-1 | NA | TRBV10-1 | TGCGCCAGCAGTGATGGGCTAGCGGGGAATGAGCAGTTCTTC | CASSDGLAGNEQFF
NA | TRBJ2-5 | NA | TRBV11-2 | TGTGCCAGCAGCTTTGAGGAAGAGACCCAGTACTTC | CASSFEEETQYF
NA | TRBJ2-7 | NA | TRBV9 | TGTGCCAGCAGCGTAGGTGTGGGCCAGGCCGTTTACTTC | CASSVGVGQAVYF
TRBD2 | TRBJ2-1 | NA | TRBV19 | TGTGCCAGTAGTATCCTCCTGCTAGCGGGAGTTCACAATGAGCAGTTCTTC | CASSILLLAGVHNEQFF
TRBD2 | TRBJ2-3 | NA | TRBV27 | TGTGCCAGCAGCCTGGGGACTAGCGGTCTAACAGATACGCAGTATTTT | CASSLGTSGLTDTQYF
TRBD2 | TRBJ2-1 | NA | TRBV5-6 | TGTGCCAGCAGCTGGAAAAACCGGGACTACTCCTACAATGAGCAGTTCTTC | CASSWKNRDYSYNEQFF
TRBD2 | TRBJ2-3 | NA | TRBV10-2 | TGCGCCAGCAGTGAGTGGGTTGGGACTACCCTAGATAAGGCGCAGTATTTT | CASSEWVGTTLDKAQYF
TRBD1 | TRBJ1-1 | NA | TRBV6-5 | TGTGCCAGCAGAACCCGGGACAGGGTGGACACTGAAGCTTTCTTT | CASRTRDRVDTEAFF
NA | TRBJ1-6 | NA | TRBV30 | TGTGCCTGGAGTGTCCTGACAGGTAGTAGCTCACCCCTCCACTTT | CAWSVLTGSSSPLHF
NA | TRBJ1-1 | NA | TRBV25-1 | TGTGCCAGCAGTGAAATCGGAGGGGGGGGGACTGAAGCTTTCTTT | CASSEIGGGGTEAFF
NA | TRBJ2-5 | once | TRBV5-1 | TGCGCCAGCGGGAAGAGGGCTCAAGAGACCCAGTACTTC | CASGKRAQETQYF